The 21 T cell receptor beta chains reported below all come from one sample, sequenced in a study of blood T cell repertoires in COVID-19. Method: immunoSEQ multiplex PCR; TCRdb's copy keeps in-frame clones and lacks some. The repertoire holds a few hundred thousand clones, with roughly nine tenths as singletons. The sample taken for sequencing was peripheral blood. Source of these receptors: a woman aged 40-49 years who had recovered from COVID-19.

The V gene is TRBV6-5, the J gene TRBJ2-7; 7 bases line up with TRBD1. The CDR3 contains 13 residues. V dropped 4 bases and J dropped 1; count of bases not matched to a gene: 1. Germline CDR1 is MNHEY and CDR2 is SVGAGI. The CDR3 DNA is TGTGCCAGCAGTTTGGGACAGTCCTACGAGCAGTACTTC. Protein product: CASSLGQSYEQYF.

The chain joins TRBV19 to TRBJ2-6; weak D call: TRBD1 (6 bases). The CDR3 covers 18 residues. Germline V gene sequence: CDR1 LNHDA, CDR2 SQIVND (reference sequence). Between the trimmed V and J ends, which lost 3 bases and 2 bases, there was a span of 17 bases. The CDR3 coding sequence is TGTGCCAGTAGTATCCTGACAGGTGAGGTGACTGGGGCCAACGTCCTGACTTTC. It specifies CASSILTGEVTGANVLTF.

This clone appeared a single time. This CDR3 reads CAIALEGARDSPLHF. CDR3 nucleotide sequence: TGTGCCATCGCGTTGGAGGGGGCCCGGGATTCACCCCTCCACTTT. V is TRBV10-3 and J is TRBJ1-6; 7 bases map to TRBD1. The CDR3 sequence is 15 residues long. Germline lookup yields CDR1 ENHRY and CDR2 SYGVKD. The V gene end was trimmed by 8 bases and the J gene end by 8 bases; junction bases not matched to a gene: 12.

The rearrangement links TRBV6-5 to TRBJ1-6, with 7 bases that match TRBD1. The CDR3 length is 15 residues. With 6 bases clipped from V and 7 bases from J, the junction kept 9 bases outside the gene matches. The germline V gene has CDR1 MNHEY and CDR2 SVGAGI. The CDR3 DNA reads TGTGCCAGCAGCGCCCTCGGGACAGACAATTCACCCCTCCACTTT. This codes for CASSALGTDNSPLHF.

This chain joins TRBV2 and TRBJ2-2; possibly TRBD1 for D (5 bases). The germline V gene has CDR1 SNHLY and CDR2 FYNNEI. The V gene lost 2 bases and the J gene lost 3 bases, with 10 bases spanning the gap. The CDR3 has 15 amino acids. CDR3 amino acids: CASSERGQDTGELFF. CDR3 in DNA: TGTGCCAGCAGTGAACGAGGACAAGACACCGGGGAGCTGTTTTTT.

The rearrangement links TRBV4-3 to TRBJ1-6, with 8 positions matching TRBD1. There are 18 residues in the CDR3. The V gene end was trimmed by 0 bases and the J gene end by 6 bases; junction bases not matched to a gene: 10. CDR1 and CDR2 from the germline V gene are LGHNA and YSLEER. The CDR3, as DNA: TGCGCCAGCAGCCAAGATCTAGTGCGGACAGGGTTTAATTCACCCCTCCACTTT. It translates to CASSQDLVRTGFNSPLHF.

The rearrangement joins TRBV5-1 to TRBJ2-5, with a tentative D call TRBD2 (6 bases). The CDR3 loop spans 15 amino acids. Germline V CDR1 and CDR2: SGHRS, YFSETQ. Between the trimmed V and J ends, which lost 0 bases and 0 bases, there was a span of 9 bases. The CDR3 sequence is CASSLGGVHQETQYF. The CDR3 nucleotides are TGCGCCAGCAGCTTGGGCGGGGTTCACCAAGAGACCCAGTACTTC.

The chain recombines TRBV5-4 with TRBJ2-1; 12 bases are a match to TRBD2. CDR1 SGHNT and CDR2 YYREEE come from the germline V gene (reference sequence). Trimming cost V 1 base and J 9 bases; bases outside gene matches: 8. The CDR3 length is 16 residues. As DNA, the CDR3 is TGTGCCAGCAGCTTGCGGAGACTAGCGGGAGATGGTGAGCAGTTCTTC. Translation gives CASSLRRLAGDGEQFF.

The chain carries TRBV18 and TRBJ1-5; D may be TRBD1 (6 bases). CDR1 is KGHSH, CDR2 LQKENI, per germline. The germline V and J ends were trimmed by 8 bases and 7 bases, with 15 bases remaining between them. CDR3 length equals 13 residues. The CDR3 here is CASHSGGDQPQHF. Here the CDR3 DNA reads TGTGCCAGCCATTCGGGGGGCGACCAGCCCCAGCATTTT.

The gene calls are TRBV6-5 and TRBJ2-3; D might be TRBD2 (5 bases). The germline V and J ends were trimmed by 5 bases and 2 bases, with 14 bases remaining between them. Germline-derived CDR1 and CDR2 are MNHEY and SVGAGI. The CDR3 covers 15 residues. CDR3 protein: CASSKRWTHTDTQYF. CDR3 sequence (DNA): TGTGCCAGCAGTAAGCGGTGGACGCACACAGATACGCAGTATTTT.

V and J are TRBV3-1 (or the pseudogene TRBV3-2) and TRBJ2-5; 14 bases map to TRBD2. CDR3 size: 19 residues. The germline V gene has CDR1 LGHDT and CDR2 YNNKEL (reference sequence). V trimming: 7 bases; J trimming: 2 bases; junction bases outside the gene matches: 15. The DNA of the CDR3 is TGTGCCAGCATAACTTCGGGACTAGCGGGAGTAGCTTGGCAAGAGACCCAGTACTTC. It translates to CASITSGLAGVAWQETQYF.

The chain combines TRBV18 with TRBJ2-1, with 9 bases lining up with TRBD2. J gave up 0 bases and V 1 base, and 4 bases lay outside the gene matches. The CDR3 consists of 17 residues. Germline CDR1 KGHSH, CDR2 LQKENI. DNA of the CDR3: TGTGCCAGCTCACCACTAGCGGGGGCTCTCTCCTACAATGAGCAGTTCTTC. Its translation: CASSPLAGALSYNEQFF.

This chain connects TRBV4-1 to TRBJ1-2, with TRBD1 matching over 7 bases. Germline-derived CDR1 and CDR2 are MGHRA and YSYEKL. The CDR3 extends over 15 amino acids. V shed 3 bases and J 7 bases; nucleotides not matched to a gene: 11. The DNA for the CDR3 is TGCGCCAGCAGCCAGACAGACAGGGATCGGTTTGGCTACACCTTC. It translates to CASSQTDRDRFGYTF.

The chain is built from TRBV9 and TRBJ1-1; 7 nucleotides match TRBD1. There are 13 residues in the CDR3. Unmatched junction bases numbered 5, after V lost 4 bases and J lost 5 bases. CDR1 and CDR2 (germline): SGDLS, YYNGEE. The CDR3 nucleotides read TGTGCCAGCAGCCCAAGGGACAGAACTGAAGCTTTCTTT. Encoded protein: CASSPRDRTEAFF.

The V call is TRBV28, the J call TRBJ1-2; TRBD1 aligns across 9 bases. Germline V gives CDR1 MDHEN, CDR2 SYDVKM. CDR3 length equals 14 residues. The V and J ends lost 4 bases and 4 bases, in that order; junction bases with no gene match: 4. CDR3 nucleotides: TGTGCCAGCAGTTGGACAGGGGTAGGCTATGGCTACACCTTC. Protein sequence: CASSWTGVGYGYTF.

The CDR3 loop is CASSQESFFYEQYF. In DNA, the CDR3 is TGTGCCAGCAGCCAAGAATCCTTTTTCTACGAGCAGTACTTC. The chain links TRBV3-1 (or the pseudogene TRBV3-2) to TRBJ2-7; no reliable D call. Germline CDR1 LGHDT, CDR2 YNNKEL (reference sequence). The V gene lost 0 bases and the J gene lost 3 bases, with 9 bases spanning the gap. The CDR3 spans 14 residues.

J is TRBJ1-1 and V is TRBV6-2 or TRBV6-3; the match to TRBD1 covers 10 bases. CDR1 and CDR2 (germline): MNHEY, SVGEGT. V was clipped by 5 bases and J by 5 bases; unmatched bases: 8. This CDR3 has 15 amino acids. The CDR3 nucleotides read TGTGCCAGCAGTCCGAGACAGGGGGCGCGAACTGAAGCTTTCTTT. Translating it yields CASSPRQGARTEAFF.

This clone is a singleton in its sample. The chain couples TRBV12-5 to TRBJ2-3; 8 bases are shared with TRBD2. V lost 5 bases, J lost 7 bases, and 11 bases stayed unmatched. Germline V gene data show CDR1 as LGHNT and CDR2 as FRNRAP. This CDR3 has 15 residues. The DNA of the CDR3 is TGTGCTAGTGGTCGGGGACTAGATCGGGGAAATACGCAGTATTTT. It translates to CASGRGLDRGNTQYF.

This clone turned up a few times. This sequence joins TRBV6-6 and TRBJ2-5; D uncertain. Germline loops: CDR1 MNHNY, CDR2 SVGAGI (reference sequence). V was shortened by 5 bases and J by 4 bases, with 8 bases between the two germline ends. CDR3 length: 12 amino acids. CDR3 loop: CASSPLRETQYF. Here the CDR3 DNA reads TGTGCCAGCAGTCCGCTTAGAGAGACCCAGTACTTC.

V usage is TRBV13 and J usage is TRBJ2-2, with 8 bases that match TRBD2. This CDR3 comprises 15 residues. V lost 5 bases, J lost 3 bases, and 5 bases stayed unmatched. Germline V CDR1 and CDR2: PRHDT, FYEKMQ (reference sequence). CDR3 residues: CASSMGLVHTGELFF. The CDR3 DNA is TGTGCCAGCAGCATGGGACTAGTCCACACCGGGGAGCTGTTTTTT.

V is TRBV4-1 and J is TRBJ2-5, with a weak D call TRBD1 (6 bases). The CDR3 contains 15 residues. Trimming shortened V by 0 bases and J by 1 base, and 9 bases separated the two germline ends. Germline V gives CDR1 MGHRA, CDR2 YSYEKL. The CDR3 loop is CASSQEGQFQETQYF. The CDR3 DNA follows: TGCGCCAGCAGCCAAGAAGGACAGTTCCAAGAGACCCAGTACTTC.